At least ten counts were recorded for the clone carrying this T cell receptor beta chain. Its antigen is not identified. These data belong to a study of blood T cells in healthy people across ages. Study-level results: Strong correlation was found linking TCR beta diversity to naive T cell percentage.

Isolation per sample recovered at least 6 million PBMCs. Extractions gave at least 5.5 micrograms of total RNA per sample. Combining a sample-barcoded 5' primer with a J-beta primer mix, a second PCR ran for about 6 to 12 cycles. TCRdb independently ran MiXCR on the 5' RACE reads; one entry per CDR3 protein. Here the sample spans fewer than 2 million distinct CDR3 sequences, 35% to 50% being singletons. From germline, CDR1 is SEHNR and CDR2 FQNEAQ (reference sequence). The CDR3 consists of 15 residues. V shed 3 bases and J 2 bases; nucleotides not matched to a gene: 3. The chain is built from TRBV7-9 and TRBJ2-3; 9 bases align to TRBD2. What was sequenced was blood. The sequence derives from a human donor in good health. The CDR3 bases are TGTGCCAGCAGCTTGATAGCGGGGGACACAGATACGCAGTATTTT. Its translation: CASSLIAGDTDTQYF.